A single sample gave rise to the 21 T cell receptor beta chains below, sequenced in a study of control samples from healthy donors and cancer patients. Produced via immunoSEQ multiplex PCR; TCRdb's table is partial and in-frame only. Of about 150,000 clones in the sample, roughly 88% were seen once. The sequencing input was blood. These receptors all stem from a young man in good health.

The V gene is TRBV7-6, the J gene TRBJ1-3; no firm D call. CDR1 and CDR2 (germline): SGHVS, FNYEAQ. The CDR3 runs to 17 residues. V lost 5 bases and J lost 0, with 17 bases in between. CDR3 loop: CASSALGRPSSGNTIYF. Here the CDR3 DNA reads TGTGCCAGCAGCGCCCTGGGTAGGCCTAGCTCTGGAAACACCATATATTTT. Together with reference TRBV7-6 and TRBJ1-3, the CDR3 gives the full variable domain: GAGVSQSPRYKVTKRGQDVALRCDPISGHVSLYWYRQALGQGPEFLTYFNYEAQQDKSGLPNDRFSAERPEGSISTLTIQRTEQRDSAMYRCASSALGRPSSGNTIYFGEGSWLTVV.

This chain joins TRBV7-2 and TRBJ2-1; 10 bases align to TRBD2. J gave up 8 bases and V 5 bases, and 12 bases lay outside the gene matches. In germline, CDR1 is SGHTA, CDR2 FQGNSA. The CDR3 is made up of 16 amino acids. The CDR3 region is CASSRYQSGGGDEQFF. DNA of the CDR3: TGTGCCAGCAGCCGCTACCAAAGCGGGGGGGGCGATGAGCAGTTCTTC. The whole variable domain, remainder taken from reference TRBV7-2 and TRBJ2-1, is GAGVSQSPSNKVTEKGKDVELRCDPISGHTALYWYRQSLGQGLEFLIYFQGNSAPDKSGLPSDRFSAERTGGSVSTLTIQRTQQEDSAVYLCASSRYQSGGGDEQFFGPGTRLTVL.

The chain has TRBV7-6 and TRBJ1-1, with D maybe TRBD1 (6 bases). The CDR3 runs to 14 residues. Germline V gives CDR1 SGHVS, CDR2 FNYEAQ. V was trimmed by 1 base and J by 3 bases, leaving 9 bases between them. CDR3 DNA: TGTGCCAGCAGCTTAGAGGCAGGGGACACTGAAGCTTTCTTT. This codes for CASSLEAGDTEAFF.

V and J are TRBV7-9 and TRBJ2-7, with D possibly being TRBD1 (6 bases). The CDR3 extends over 13 amino acids. Germline lookup yields CDR1 SEHNR and CDR2 FQNEAQ (reference sequence). The ends were cut back, 7 bases at V and 3 bases at J, with 13 bases in the middle. The DNA for the CDR3 is TGTGCCAGCACCAAGAGGGGGTACTACGAGCAGTACTTC. Its translation is CASTKRGYYEQYF.

This clone was seen a handful of times. The chain employs TRBV6-6 and TRBJ2-7, with a possible D match to TRBD2 (6 bases). This CDR3 comprises 13 residues. Germline CDR1 and CDR2: MNHNY and SVGAGI (reference sequence). Trimming pared 6 bases from V and 2 bases from J, leaving 11 bases between. CDR3 sequence: CASRYGGPYEQYF. The CDR3 DNA sequence: TGTGCCAGCAGATACGGGGGACCCTACGAGCAGTACTTC.

This clone was recorded a few times. The chain uses TRBV7-6 and TRBJ1-5, with TRBD1 as a possible D gene (5 bases). The V gene's germline CDR1 is SGHVS and CDR2 FNYEAQ. Trimming left V 1 base short and J 1 base short, with 8 bases between. The CDR3 totals 15 residues. The CDR3 DNA reads TGTGCCAGCAGCTTAGACCAGGGAAGCAATCAGCCCCAGCATTTT. It encodes CASSLDQGSNQPQHF.

The rearrangement uses TRBV6-2 or TRBV6-3 and TRBJ2-3; TRBD2 agrees at 13 bases. The germline CDR1 and CDR2 sequences are MNHEY and SVGEGT. J gave up 0 bases and V 0 bases, and 6 bases lay outside the gene matches. The CDR3 is 19 residues long. Here the CDR3 reads CASSYSTSGGTASTDTQYF. The CDR3, as DNA: TGTGCCAGCAGTTACTCGACTAGCGGGGGGACCGCTAGCACAGATACGCAGTATTTT.

The chain has TRBV2 and TRBJ2-5; D gene uncertain. Germline loops: CDR1 SNHLY, CDR2 FYNNEI. This CDR3 is built from 14 residues. V was cut by 10 bases and J by 4 bases, with 19 bases left in between. The CDR3 nucleotides are TGTGCCACCCAAATGGTCTTGGCTGGAGAGACCCAGTACTTC. This codes for CATQMVLAGETQYF.

The genes are TRBV2 and TRBJ1-1; D is possibly TRBD1 (5 bases). The CDR3 totals 14 residues. Germline loops: CDR1 SNHLY, CDR2 FYNNEI. The germline V and J ends were trimmed by 4 bases and 3 bases, with 12 bases remaining between them. The CDR3: CASSAGSSYTEAFF. DNA of the CDR3: TGTGCCAGCAGTGCAGGGAGTTCTTACACTGAAGCTTTCTTT.

V and J are TRBV21-1 and TRBJ1-2; the listed D gene, TRBD1, was not tested against the DNA. TRBV21-1 is reported as a pseudogene. The CDR3 covers 20 residues. The CDR3 DNA reads as TGTGCCAGCAGCAGTAATGACCGGGACAGGGGGGCGCGTAAGGACTATGGCTACACCTTC. It yields the protein CASSSNDRDRGARKDYGYTF.

The CDR3 DNA sequence: TGTGCCAGCAGTCTGGGCCATGGGACAGGCCTATACGAGCAGTACTTC. As protein: CASSLGHGTGLYEQYF. This chain uses TRBV5-8 with TRBJ2-7; TRBD1 aligns across 8 bases. Germline trimming cut 5 bases from V and 4 bases from J; bases unmatched to any gene: 14. CDR1 SGHTS and CDR2 YDEGEE come from the germline V gene. The CDR3 has 16 residues. The whole variable domain, filled in from reference TRBV5-8 and TRBJ2-7, reads EAGVTQSPTHLIKTRGQQATLRCSPISGHTSVYWYQQALGLGLQFLLWYDEGEERNRGNFPPRFSGRQFPNYSSELNVNALELEDSALYLCASSLGHGTGLYEQYFGPGTRLTVT.

J is TRBJ2-1 and V is TRBV5-1; possibly TRBD2 for D (5 bases). The germline gives CDR1 SGHRS, CDR2 YFSETQ. Deletions cut 5 bases from V and 6 bases from J, with 15 bases between. This CDR3 comprises 14 residues. The CDR3 DNA reads TGCGCCAGCAGATACCGGGGTCCTGGCAATGAGCAGTTCTTC. It is translated as CASRYRGPGNEQFF.

The chain employs TRBV4-1 and TRBJ2-3; the match to TRBD2 covers 8 bases. Per germline, CDR1 MGHRA and CDR2 YSYEKL. V was pared by 0 bases and J by 2 bases, with 4 bases of the junction left unmatched. The CDR3 spans 16 residues. CDR3 in DNA: TGCGCCAGCAGCCAAGAGTCTAGCGGGTTCACAGATACGCAGTATTTT. Translation: CASSQESSGFTDTQYF.

The V and J genes are TRBV7-2 and TRBJ2-5, with 11 bases that match TRBD2. The V and J ends lost 5 bases and 1 base, in that order; junction bases with no gene match: 6. The V gene's germline CDR1 is SGHTA and CDR2 FQGNSA. There are 16 residues in the CDR3. The CDR3 loop reads CASSPQTSGVQETQYF. The CDR3 region has the DNA TGTGCCAGCAGCCCCCAGACTAGCGGGGTCCAAGAGACCCAGTACTTC.

DNA of the CDR3: TGTGCCAGCACACGGGGGGCGGGCACTGAAGCTTTCTTT. Protein product: CASTRGAGTEAFF. The gene calls are TRBV6-5 and TRBJ1-1; TRBD1 might be the D (6 bases). Germline V lookup: CDR1 MNHEY, CDR2 SVGAGI. The V gene lost 7 bases and the J gene lost 4 bases, with 13 bases spanning the gap. The CDR3 loop spans 13 amino acids.

This clone was observed once. The chain combines TRBV6-9 with TRBJ2-7; D is perhaps TRBD1 (6 bases). Per the germline V gene, CDR1 is MNHGY and CDR2 is SVAAGI. The length of the CDR3 is 13 residues. Trimming pared 9 bases from V and 7 bases from J, leaving 19 bases between. CDR3 nucleotides: TGTGCCAGTAGAAAACAGGGATCGAGGGAGCAGTACTTC. This gives the protein CASRKQGSREQYF.

The chain combines TRBV21-1 with TRBJ2-1. TRBV21-1 is noted as a pseudogene. The CDR3 covers 11 residues. The CDR3 DNA reads as TGTGCCAGCAGCAAAGAACCTGAGCAGTTCTTC. Its translation is CASSKEPEQFF.

This clone was detected only a few times. The V gene is TRBV19, the J gene TRBJ2-7; D gene uncertain. The CDR3 loop spans 14 amino acids. Germline V lookup: CDR1 LNHDA, CDR2 SQIVND (reference sequence). Trimming cost V 5 bases and J 2 bases, with 13 bases left between them. CDR3 loop: CASSPRSFPYEQYF. The DNA of the CDR3 is TGTGCCAGTAGTCCTCGGTCCTTCCCCTACGAGCAGTACTTC.

The V call is TRBV3-1 (or the pseudogene TRBV3-2), the J call TRBJ2-7; 7 nucleotides align to TRBD2. V was clipped by 8 bases and J by 2 bases; unmatched bases: 3. Germline V lookup: CDR1 LGHDT, CDR2 YNNKEL (reference sequence). This CDR3 contains 12 residues. In DNA form, the CDR3 reads TGTGCCAGCGGGAGGGGAACCTACGAGCAGTACTTC. Its translation: CASGRGTYEQYF.

The chain combines TRBV6-2 or TRBV6-3 with TRBJ1-5; a weak D match, TRBD1 (5 bases). This CDR3 region has 14 residues. Trimming removed 6 bases at V and 4 bases at J, with 13 bases between. The germline CDR1 and CDR2 sequences are MNHEY and SVGEGT. The CDR3 region has the DNA TGTGCCAGCAGCATACAGGAAATAAATCAGCCCCAGCATTTT. Translated: CASSIQEINQPQHF.

The genes are TRBV7-9 and TRBJ1-1; TRBD1 might be the D (5 bases). Germline CDR1 and CDR2: SEHNR and FQNEAQ (reference sequence). CDR3 length: 13 amino acids. Trimming took off 2 bases at V and 3 bases at J, with 7 bases between the two ends. CDR3 sequence: CASSLSGDTEAFF. CDR3 in DNA: TGTGCCAGCAGCTTATCGGGGGACACTGAAGCTTTCTTT.